This paragraph reports one TCR beta chain. The source of the sample is a study of T cell responses to AZD1222 COVID-19 vaccine. The repertoire was sequenced with immunoSEQ multiplex PCR; TCRdb's copy has only in-frame clones and lacks some. This table has 120,000 to 150,000 clones, approximately 90% appearing once. The CDR3 sequence is 15 residues long. V shed 2 bases and J shed 4 bases, with 9 bases lying between them. Germline V CDR1 and CDR2: SNHLY, FYNNEI. The chain couples TRBV2 to TRBJ2-6, with a possible D match to TRBD1 (6 bases). The source material was peripheral blood, sampled 28 days after the second AZD1222 dose. The TCR comes from an adult who received the AZD1222 COVID-19 vaccine. CDR3 in DNA: TGTGCCAGCAGTGAACAGGGGACCGGGGCCAACGTCCTGACTTTC. Protein product: CASSEQGTGANVLTF.